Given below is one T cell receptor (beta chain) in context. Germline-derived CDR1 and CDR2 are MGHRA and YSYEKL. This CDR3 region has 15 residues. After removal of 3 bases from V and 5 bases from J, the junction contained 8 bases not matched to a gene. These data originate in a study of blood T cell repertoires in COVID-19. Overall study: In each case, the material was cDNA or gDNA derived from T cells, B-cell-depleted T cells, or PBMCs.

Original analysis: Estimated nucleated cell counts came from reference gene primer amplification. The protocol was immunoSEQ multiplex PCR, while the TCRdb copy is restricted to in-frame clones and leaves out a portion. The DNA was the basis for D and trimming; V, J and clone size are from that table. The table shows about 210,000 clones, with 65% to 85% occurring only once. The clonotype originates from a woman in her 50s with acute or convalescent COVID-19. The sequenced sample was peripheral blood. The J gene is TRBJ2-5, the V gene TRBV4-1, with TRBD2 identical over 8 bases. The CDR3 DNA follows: TGCGCCAGCAGCCACGATCCGGGAGGGCCGGAGACCCAGTACTTC. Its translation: CASSHDPGGPETQYF.